These 26 T cell receptor beta chains share one sample of origin, sequenced in a study of cytomegalovirus exposure and HLA in healthy donors. The PCR made use of 60 Vbeta and 13 Jbeta primers. The repertoire was sequenced with immunoSEQ multiplex PCR; TCRdb's copy has only in-frame clones and lacks some. The sample spans about 140,000 clones; the ten largest clones claim 0.75% to 1%. Sequencing was carried out using PBMCs. The receptors shown here come from a male donor in good health and CMV-seronegative.

This chain links TRBV14 with TRBJ2-4; no definite D call. Germline lookup yields CDR1 SGHDN and CDR2 FVKESK. The V gene lost 6 bases and the J gene lost 2 bases, with 14 bases spanning the gap. The CDR3 loop spans 15 amino acids. The CDR3, as DNA: TGTGCCAGCAGTCCTGGGCTCCAAACCAAAAACATTCAGTACTTC. This translates into CASSPGLQTKNIQYF. The whole variable domain, filled in from reference TRBV14 and TRBJ2-4, reads EAGVTQFPSHSVIEKGQTVTLRCDPISGHDNLYWYRRVMGKEIKFLLHFVKESKQDESGMPNNRFLAERTGGTYSTLKVQPAELEDSGVYFCASSPGLQTKNIQYFGAGTRLSVL.

V usage is TRBV30 and J usage is TRBJ1-2; 7 bases match TRBD1. Trimming removed 1 base from V and 7 bases from J; junction bases left unmatched: 6. Per the germline V gene, CDR1 is GTSNPN and CDR2 is SVGIG (reference sequence). This CDR3 comprises 13 residues. Here the CDR3 reads CAWSAGGRGGYTF. The CDR3 region has the DNA TGTGCCTGGAGTGCAGGGGGTCGTGGTGGCTACACCTTC.

The rearrangement uses TRBV30 and TRBJ1-2, with TRBD1 matching over 7 bases. Losses at the gene ends were 4 bases for V and 8 bases for J; bases not matched to a gene: 13. CDR1 is GTSNPN and CDR2 is SVGIG in the germline V gene (reference sequence). CDR3 size: 14 residues. CDR3 nucleotide sequence: TGTGCCTGGAATCCCCAGGAGGGGGCAGGGGGCTACACCTTC. It specifies CAWNPQEGAGGYTF.

The rearrangement uses TRBV4-1 and TRBJ1-1, with TRBD1 identical over 9 bases. The CDR3 has 16 amino acids. Germline CDR1 reads MGHRA; CDR2 reads YSYEKL. V shed 6 bases and J 3 bases; nucleotides not matched to a gene: 11. The CDR3 here is CASRPTGGELYTEAFF. For the CDR3, the DNA is TGCGCCAGCAGACCCACAGGGGGCGAATTGTACACTGAAGCTTTCTTT.

V is TRBV28 and J is TRBJ2-7, with a possible D match to TRBD1 (6 bases). CDR3 length: 12 amino acids. Germline CDR1 and CDR2: MDHEN and SYDVKM. Trimming removed 4 bases at V and 5 bases at J, with 9 bases between. The CDR3 sequence: CASSYGTHEQYF. CDR3 nucleotide sequence: TGTGCCAGCAGTTACGGGACACACGAGCAGTACTTC.

The chain links TRBV5-1 to TRBJ1-1; D is ambiguous. This CDR3 spans 14 amino acids. Trimming cost V 0 bases and J 5 bases, with 11 bases left between them. Germline assignment: CDR1 SGHRS and CDR2 YFSETQ. The CDR3 DNA is TGCGCCAGCAGCTTGGTTGGCGGGGAGACTGAAGCTTTCTTT. Translated: CASSLVGGETEAFF.

The chain carries TRBV5-1 and TRBJ1-2, with D hard to call. The CDR3 contains 17 residues. V was trimmed by 6 bases and J by 4 bases, leaving 25 bases between them. Per the germline V gene, CDR1 is SGHRS and CDR2 is YFSETQ. Here the CDR3 DNA reads TGCGCCAGCACCGTCGCCTCGGACTTTCTCCACCTCTATGGCTACACCTTC. Encoded protein: CASTVASDFLHLYGYTF.

CDR3 DNA: TGTGCCAGCAGCCGAGACAGGGTGGGCGAGACCCAGTACTTC. It specifies CASSRDRVGETQYF. J is TRBJ2-5 and V is TRBV7-2, with 7 positions matching TRBD1. Germline CDR1 is SGHTA and CDR2 is FQGNSA. J gave up 5 bases and V 5 bases, and 8 bases lay outside the gene matches. The CDR3 consists of 14 residues.

This chain connects TRBV19 to TRBJ1-2; D is undetermined. Germline V gene sequence: CDR1 LNHDA, CDR2 SQIVND (reference sequence). V lost 3 bases to trimming and J lost 4 bases, with 12 bases between them. CDR3 length: 14 residues. The CDR3 region is CASSIVAVPYGYTF. CDR3 DNA sequence: TGTGCCAGTAGTATTGTGGCGGTTCCCTATGGCTACACCTTC.

The V and J genes are TRBV18 and TRBJ1-5, with D possibly matching TRBD1 (5 bases). Trimming shortened V by 8 bases and J by 2 bases, and 13 bases separated the two germline ends. The CDR3 has 14 amino acids. Germline V gene sequence: CDR1 KGHSH, CDR2 LQKENI. Written as DNA, the CDR3 is TGTGCCAGCACTCAGGGTCTCGGCAATCAGCCCCAGCATTTT. It specifies CASTQGLGNQPQHF.

The chain combines TRBV19 with TRBJ2-4; 10 positions match TRBD2. The CDR3 contains 17 residues. In germline, CDR1 is LNHDA, CDR2 SQIVND (reference sequence). V shed 3 bases and J 0 bases; nucleotides not matched to a gene: 5. The CDR3 protein is CASSMISGGLAKNIQYF. In DNA, the CDR3 is TGTGCCAGTAGTATGATTAGCGGGGGGCTAGCCAAAAACATTCAGTACTTC.

The chain uses TRBV5-6 and TRBJ1-2; 8 nucleotides align to TRBD1. The CDR3 covers 13 residues. V dropped 4 bases and J dropped 5; count of bases not matched to a gene: 4. CDR1 and CDR2 from the germline V gene are SGHDT and YYEEEE. The CDR3 here is CASSTRTGYGYTF. For the CDR3, the DNA is TGTGCCAGCAGCACGCGGACAGGGTATGGCTACACCTTC.

The J gene is TRBJ2-3, the V gene TRBV19, with D maybe TRBD1 (6 bases). Per germline, CDR1 LNHDA and CDR2 SQIVND (reference sequence). Between the trimmed V and J ends, which lost 4 bases and 1 base, there was a span of 15 bases. There are 16 residues in the CDR3. The CDR3 DNA reads as TGTGCCAGTAGTACCCGCCAGGGGTCGGGCACAGATACGCAGTATTTT. Translation gives CASSTRQGSGTDTQYF.

The chain joins TRBV6-5 to TRBJ2-2, with 8 nucleotides matching TRBD1. The V segment lost 4 bases and the J segment 9 bases; nucleotides outside the gene matches: 10. Germline CDR1 MNHEY, CDR2 SVGAGI. This CDR3 has 15 residues. The CDR3 loop is CASSSGQGRPWELFF. Here the CDR3 DNA reads TGTGCCAGCAGTTCAGGACAGGGCCGGCCTTGGGAGCTGTTTTTT.

V usage is TRBV6-6 and J usage is TRBJ2-7; possible D gene TRBD2, 6 bases. Trimming shortened V by 0 bases and J by 0 bases, and 9 bases separated the two germline ends. Germline lookup yields CDR1 MNHNY and CDR2 SVGAGI (reference sequence). The CDR3 loop spans 15 amino acids. This CDR3 is CASSYSGTGSYEQYF. DNA of the CDR3: TGTGCCAGCAGTTACTCCGGGACTGGCTCCTACGAGCAGTACTTC.

The rearrangement joins TRBV19 to TRBJ1-2; D is undetermined. Trimming left V 2 bases short and J 4 bases short, with 20 bases between. The CDR3 runs to 17 residues. CDR1 and CDR2 (germline): LNHDA, SQIVND (reference sequence). This CDR3 is CASSISTSSLSPYGYTF. The CDR3 DNA reads as TGTGCCAGTAGTATATCGACTTCCTCGCTTTCTCCCTATGGCTACACCTTC.

CDR3 bases: TGTGCCAGCAGCGGAAAGACAGGTTCCCAGCATTTT. The encoded protein is CASSGKTGSQHF. This chain uses TRBV7-9 with TRBJ1-5; a possible D gene is TRBD1 (6 bases). Germline V lookup: CDR1 SEHNR, CDR2 FQNEAQ (reference sequence). V was pared by 5 bases and J by 11 bases, with 13 bases between. The CDR3 sequence is 12 residues long.

The rearrangement uses TRBV5-6 and TRBJ2-5; D remains ambiguous. The ends were cut back, 3 bases at V and 5 bases at J, with 8 bases in the middle. Germline values: CDR1 SGHDT, CDR2 YYEEEE. The CDR3 extends over 12 amino acids. CDR3 sequence reads: CASSSIRETQYF. The CDR3 DNA follows: TGTGCCAGCAGCTCCATACGGGAGACCCAGTACTTC.

The chain uses TRBV19 and TRBJ2-7; 10 nucleotides match TRBD2. CDR1 and CDR2 from the germline V gene are LNHDA and SQIVND (reference sequence). The length of the CDR3 is 17 residues. Trimming at V came to 5 bases and at J to 2 bases, leaving 12 bases not matched to a gene. CDR3 sequence reads: CASSPLPGLATAYEQYF. For the CDR3, the DNA is TGTGCCAGTAGTCCCCTACCGGGACTAGCGACAGCCTACGAGCAGTACTTC.

This chain links TRBV28 with TRBJ1-6; D possibly corresponds to TRBD1 (5 bases). CDR1 MDHEN and CDR2 SYDVKM come from the germline V gene. This CDR3 contains 15 residues. V gave up 3 bases and J gave up 4 bases, with 10 bases separating them. The CDR3 reads CASSFPAGYNSPLHF. Written as DNA, the CDR3 is TGTGCCAGCAGTTTCCCGGCAGGGTATAATTCACCCCTCCACTTT.

This sequence joins TRBV4-1 and TRBJ2-3; 8 nucleotides agree with TRBD2. With V trimmed by 4 bases and J by 1 base, 7 bases remained unmatched. Germline V gene data show CDR1 as MGHRA and CDR2 as YSYEKL. The CDR3 length is 16 residues. CDR3 nucleotides: TGCGCCAGCAGCCTAGAGCGGGAGATTGGCACAGATACGCAGTATTTT. Its translation: CASSLEREIGTDTQYF.

The chain employs TRBV27 and TRBJ1-6; 11 nucleotides align to TRBD1. The CDR3 consists of 15 residues. After removal of 2 bases from V and 9 bases from J, the junction contained 3 bases not matched to a gene. CDR1 MNHEY and CDR2 SMNVEV come from the germline V gene (reference sequence). CDR3 bases: TGTGCCAGCAGTTTACGGGACAGGGGGTTTTCACCCCTCCACTTT. Protein sequence: CASSLRDRGFSPLHF.

The chain combines TRBV7-9 with TRBJ2-5; TRBD2 matches 8 bases. Germline lookup yields CDR1 SEHNR and CDR2 FQNEAQ (reference sequence). This CDR3 contains 13 residues. V was clipped by 3 bases and J by 5 bases; unmatched bases: 2. The CDR3 region has the DNA TGTGCCAGCAGCTTTACTAGCGGCGAGACCCAGTACTTC. It is translated as CASSFTSGETQYF.

The V and J genes are TRBV27 and TRBJ2-7, with 8 bases that match TRBD1. CDR3 length equals 16 residues. Germline CDR1 reads MNHEY; CDR2 reads SMNVEV (reference sequence). J lost 2 bases, V lost 5 bases, and 11 bases had no gene match. The CDR3 DNA is TGTGCCAGCAGTGCCGACAGGGGAGTATCGGCCTACGAGCAGTACTTC. Its protein product is CASSADRGVSAYEQYF.

CDR3 sequence: CASSSTGGNQPQHF. For the CDR3, the DNA is TGTGCCAGCAGCTCGACAGGGGGAAACCAGCCCCAGCATTTT. J is TRBJ1-5 and V is TRBV7-8; 9 nucleotides match TRBD1. From germline, CDR1 is SGHVS and CDR2 FQNEAQ. CDR3 length: 14 amino acids. The ends lost 4 bases at V and 7 bases at J; junction bases unmatched: 5.

The V and J genes are TRBV7-9 and TRBJ1-5; D is unclear. V gave up 2 bases and J gave up 1 base, with 3 bases separating them. The CDR3 runs to 13 residues. CDR1 SEHNR and CDR2 FQNEAQ come from the germline V gene (reference sequence). The CDR3 sequence: CASSLQSNQPQHF. Here the CDR3 DNA reads TGTGCCAGCAGCTTACAGAGCAATCAGCCCCAGCATTTT.